One T cell receptor (beta chain) is described in this entry. As yet, its antigen is unknown. TCRdb re-called the reads with MiXCR, one entry per CDR3 protein. The sample carries about 920,000 distinct CDR3 sequences, less than 35% recorded once. The data stem from a study of T cell repertoires in cytomegalovirus infection. The overall study: Well-studied HLA-B-restricted CMV epitopes were used in the study alongside recently identified HLA-C-restricted ones. TCR beta signatures that were public indicated CMV infection and matching HLA type. General study points: Clonotype analysis showed dominance of the ex vivo response by HLA-C-restricted CMV-specific TCR beta clonotypes.

This CDR3 has 14 residues. The J segment lost 3 bases and the V segment lost 4 bases, leaving 6 bases of the junction unmatched. Germline CDR1 and CDR2: MGHRA and YSYEKL. The sequenced sample was cultured CD8+ T cells from PBMCs, obtained from culture after CMV antigen stimulation. The receptor was derived from a human donor in good health (CMV status not recorded). Some clones in this sample may be carry-over from other donors' samples. The chain is built from TRBV4-1 and TRBJ2-7; 7 bases are shared with TRBD2. CDR3 bases: TGCGCCAGCAGCCCTGGGACTACCAACTACGAGCAGTACTTC. The encoded protein is CASSPGTTNYEQYF.